This TCR beta chain was captured in a study of cytomegalovirus exposure and HLA in healthy donors. About the study: In a later analysis, it was reported that the 90 to 150 validation repertoires had been produced on the same platform as the 670 or so repertoires belonging to the first cohort. Study-wide findings and caveats: A list of approximately 160 TCR beta chains associated with cytomegalovirus was given.

The validation cohort, a group of over a hundred subjects, included the donors and was separate from the roughly 600-subject first cohort. CDR3 length equals 17 residues. The germline V gene has CDR1 MNHNS and CDR2 SASEGT. Trimming cost V 4 bases and J 5 bases; bases outside gene matches: 11. Concerning this clone: Its antigen is undetermined.

Generated by immunoSEQ multiplex PCR, the TCRdb table keeps only in-frame clones and is missing some. The table shows roughly 330,000 clones, with 75% to 90% occurring only once. Sequenced sample: PBMCs. The V call is TRBV6-1, the J call TRBJ2-3, with 11 bases matching TRBD1. The sequence was obtained from a woman between 25 and 40 years old in good health and CMV-seropositive. CDR3 coding DNA: TGTGCCAGCAGTGGATGGACAGGGGGCTCCGGTAGAGATACGCAGTATTTT. It specifies CASSGWTGGSGRDTQYF.